This T cell receptor beta chain originates from a study of cytomegalovirus exposure and HLA in healthy donors. Whole-study findings and limits: Confirmation in vitro established that a few CMV-associated chains were specific for CMV antigens.

Here immunoSEQ multiplex PCR was the method, and the copy in TCRdb shows in-frame clones only, minus some. Of about 260,000 clones listed, 90% are singletons. In regard to this clone: Its antigen is undetermined.

This clonotype was obtained from a woman aged 30 to 39 in good health and CMV-seronegative. The sample comprised PBMCs.

CDR3 nucleotide sequence: TGTGCCACCGGATATGGGACAGGGCACGTTTATAGCAATCAGCCCCAGCATTTT. Its translation is CATGYGTGHVYSNQPQHF. This chain links TRBV15 with TRBJ1-5; 9 nucleotides match TRBD1. CDR1 and CDR2 (germline): LNHNV, YYDKDF (reference sequence). The junction had 14 bases not matched to a gene; V was cut back by 8 bases and J by 0 bases. The CDR3 has 18 amino acids.